This T cell receptor (beta chain) was identified during a study of shared clonotypes between healthy human individuals. DNA at around 190 ng, tens of thousands of T cell genomes, went into sorted-subset replicate PCRs. The table came from immunoSEQ multiplex PCR; TCRdb's copy has only in-frame clones and leaves some out. Seen here are around 1.1 million clones, around 82% observed once, and the top ten hold roughly 0.65%. From its first to its last residue, the CDR3 has 13 amino acids. In germline, CDR1 is PRHDT, CDR2 FYEKMQ (reference sequence). As for this clone: Its matching antigen is unknown. This clone may be a read error of a much larger clone one base away. Lacking the conserved final phenylalanine or tryptophan, this CDR3 likely reflects a read error. No DNA is shown, since the ends of the CDR3 on it are uncertain; the CDR3 is the one TCRdb lists.

Whole-study findings and limits: Against clonotypes common to all four donors, non-shared ones had lower generation probabilities.

The rearrangement uses TRBV13 and TRBJ1-2. The material sequenced was memory CD4+ T cells from PBMCs. Subset given: CD45RA-negative fraction. This TCR was recovered from a man between 18 and 29 years old in good health. Some clones in this sample may be carry-over from other donors' samples. CDR3 residues: CASSVTIGSISGV.